The clone carrying this TCR beta chain showed up just once. One end of the junction fails to match germline, which may point to a read error. The record originates from a study of blood T cell repertoires in COVID-19. In the source study's methods: By means of reference gene primer amplification, nucleated cell counts were estimated. TCRdb's copy holds only in-frame clones and misses some; the assay was immunoSEQ multiplex PCR. V and J calls and clone size are given by that table; D and trimming were obtained from the DNA. This sample has around 190,000 clones, with 70% to 85% found just once. The CDR3 consists of 11 residues. Germline values: CDR1 DFQATT, CDR2 SNEGSKA (reference sequence). Participants were aged about 18 to 89 years from around 26 US areas. Cohort 3 recovery required two negative PCRs, clearance, or symptom resolution.

The rearrangement links TRBV20-1 to TRBJ2-7, with D maybe TRBD1 (5 bases). This TCR was sampled from a young woman who had recovered from COVID-19. Specimen: PBMCs or T cells enriched from blood (not recorded which). The CDR3 sequence is CATRRGHEQYF. DNA of the CDR3: TGTGCCACTCGAAGGGGCCACGAGCAGTACTTC.